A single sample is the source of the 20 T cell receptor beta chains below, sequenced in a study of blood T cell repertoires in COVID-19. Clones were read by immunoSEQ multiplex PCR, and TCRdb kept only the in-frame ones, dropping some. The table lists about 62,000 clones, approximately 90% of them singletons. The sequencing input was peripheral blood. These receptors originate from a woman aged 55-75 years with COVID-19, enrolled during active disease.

The chain's CDR3 is CASSPQRSYNEQFF. In DNA, the CDR3 is TGTGCCAGCAGCCCCCAGAGGTCCTACAATGAGCAGTTCTTC. The rearrangement joins TRBV3-1 (or the pseudogene TRBV3-2) to TRBJ2-1; no firm D call. Deletions cut 4 bases from V and 1 base from J, with 8 bases between. The CDR3 totals 14 residues. Germline lookup yields CDR1 LGHDT and CDR2 YNNKEL (reference sequence).

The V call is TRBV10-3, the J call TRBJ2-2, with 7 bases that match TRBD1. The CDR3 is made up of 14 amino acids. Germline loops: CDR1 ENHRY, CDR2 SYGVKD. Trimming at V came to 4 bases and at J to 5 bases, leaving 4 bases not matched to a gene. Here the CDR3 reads CAISGTGWTGELFF. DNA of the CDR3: TGTGCCATCAGTGGGACAGGATGGACCGGGGAGCTGTTTTTT.

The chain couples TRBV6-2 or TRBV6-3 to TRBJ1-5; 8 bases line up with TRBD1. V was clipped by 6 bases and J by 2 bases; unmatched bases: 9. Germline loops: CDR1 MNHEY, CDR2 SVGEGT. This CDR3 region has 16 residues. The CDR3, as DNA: TGTGCCAGCAGCTCTTCAGGGGGCTACGGCAATCAGCCCCAGCATTTT. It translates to CASSSSGGYGNQPQHF.

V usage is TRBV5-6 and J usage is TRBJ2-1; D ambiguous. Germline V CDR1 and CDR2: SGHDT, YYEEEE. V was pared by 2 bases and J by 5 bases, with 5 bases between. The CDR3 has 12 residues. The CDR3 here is CASSFLHNEQFF. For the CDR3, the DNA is TGTGCCAGCAGCTTTCTCCACAATGAGCAGTTCTTC.

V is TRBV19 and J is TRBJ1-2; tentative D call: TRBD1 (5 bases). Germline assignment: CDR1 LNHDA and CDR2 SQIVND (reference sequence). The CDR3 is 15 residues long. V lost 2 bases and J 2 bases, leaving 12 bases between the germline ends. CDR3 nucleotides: TGTGCCAGTAGTATAAAGACAGAACTAAACTATGGCTACACCTTC. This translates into CASSIKTELNYGYTF.

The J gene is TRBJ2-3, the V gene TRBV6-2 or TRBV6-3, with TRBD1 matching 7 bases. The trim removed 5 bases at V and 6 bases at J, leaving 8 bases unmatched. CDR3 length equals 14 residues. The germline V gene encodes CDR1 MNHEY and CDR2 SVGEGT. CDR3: CASSRDSEADTQYF. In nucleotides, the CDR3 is TGTGCCAGCAGTCGGGACAGCGAGGCGGATACGCAGTATTTT.

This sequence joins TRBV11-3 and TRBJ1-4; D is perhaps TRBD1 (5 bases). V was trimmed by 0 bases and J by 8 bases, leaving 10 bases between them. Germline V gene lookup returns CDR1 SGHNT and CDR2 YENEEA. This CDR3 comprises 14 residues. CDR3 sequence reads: CASSLEGGSEKLFF. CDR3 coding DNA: TGTGCCAGCAGCTTAGAGGGGGGTTCGGAAAAACTGTTTTTT.

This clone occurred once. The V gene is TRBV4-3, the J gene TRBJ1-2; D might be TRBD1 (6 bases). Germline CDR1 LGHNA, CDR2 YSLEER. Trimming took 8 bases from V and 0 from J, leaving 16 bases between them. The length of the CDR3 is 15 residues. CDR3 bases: TGCGCCAGCGGCTACACAGGGTTATCTAACTATGGCTACACCTTC. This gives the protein CASGYTGLSNYGYTF.

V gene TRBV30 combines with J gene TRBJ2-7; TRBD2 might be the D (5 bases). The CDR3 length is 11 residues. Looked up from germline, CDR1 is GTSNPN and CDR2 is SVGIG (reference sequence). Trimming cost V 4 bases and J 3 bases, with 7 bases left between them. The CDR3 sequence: CAWIGSYEQYF. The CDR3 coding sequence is TGTGCCTGGATTGGGAGCTACGAGCAGTACTTC.

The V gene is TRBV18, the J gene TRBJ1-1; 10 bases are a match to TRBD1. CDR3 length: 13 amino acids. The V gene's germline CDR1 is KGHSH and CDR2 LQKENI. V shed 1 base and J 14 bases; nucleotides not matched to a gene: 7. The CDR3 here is CASSPRDRGHPFF. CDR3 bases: TGTGCCAGCTCACCACGCGACAGGGGGCATCCCTTCTTT.

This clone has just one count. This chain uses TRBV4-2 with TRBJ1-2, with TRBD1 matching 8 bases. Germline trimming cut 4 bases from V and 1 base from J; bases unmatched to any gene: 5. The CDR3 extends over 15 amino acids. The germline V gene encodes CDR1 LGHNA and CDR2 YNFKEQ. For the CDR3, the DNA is TGTGCCAGCAGCCCAGAGACAGGGGTTAACTATGGCTACACCTTC. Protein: CASSPETGVNYGYTF.

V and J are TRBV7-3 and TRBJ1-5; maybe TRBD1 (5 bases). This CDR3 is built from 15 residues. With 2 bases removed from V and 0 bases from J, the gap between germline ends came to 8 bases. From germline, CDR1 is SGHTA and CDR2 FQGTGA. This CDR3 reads CASSLDGHSNQPQHF. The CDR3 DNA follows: TGTGCCAGCAGCTTAGACGGACATAGCAATCAGCCCCAGCATTTT.

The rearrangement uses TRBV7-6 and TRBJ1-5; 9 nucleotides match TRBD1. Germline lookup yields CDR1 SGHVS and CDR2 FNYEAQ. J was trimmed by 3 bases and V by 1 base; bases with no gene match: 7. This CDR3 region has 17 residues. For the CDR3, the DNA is TGTGCCAGCAGCTTAGGTGGGACAGGGTTAATCAATCAGCCCCAGCATTTT. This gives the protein CASSLGGTGLINQPQHF.

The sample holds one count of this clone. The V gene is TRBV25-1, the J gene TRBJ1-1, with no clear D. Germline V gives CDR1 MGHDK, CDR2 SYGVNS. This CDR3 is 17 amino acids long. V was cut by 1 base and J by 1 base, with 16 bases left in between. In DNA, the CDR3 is TGTGCCAGCAGTGAATTATCCCCTTGGGCCTCGAACACTGAAGCTTTCTTT. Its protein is CASSELSPWASNTEAFF.

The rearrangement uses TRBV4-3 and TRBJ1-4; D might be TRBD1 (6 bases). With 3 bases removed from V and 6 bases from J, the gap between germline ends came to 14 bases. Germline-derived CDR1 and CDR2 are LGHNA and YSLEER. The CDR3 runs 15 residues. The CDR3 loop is CASSQIQGYYEKLFF. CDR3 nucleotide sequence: TGCGCCAGCAGCCAGATACAGGGTTATTATGAAAAACTGTTTTTT.

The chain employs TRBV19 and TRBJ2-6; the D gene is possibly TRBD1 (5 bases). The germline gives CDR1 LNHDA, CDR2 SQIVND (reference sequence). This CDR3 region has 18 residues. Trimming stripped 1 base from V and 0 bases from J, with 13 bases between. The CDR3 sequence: CASSIGQGSNSGANVLTF. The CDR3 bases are TGTGCCAGTAGTATAGGGCAGGGCTCTAACTCTGGGGCCAACGTCCTGACTTTC.

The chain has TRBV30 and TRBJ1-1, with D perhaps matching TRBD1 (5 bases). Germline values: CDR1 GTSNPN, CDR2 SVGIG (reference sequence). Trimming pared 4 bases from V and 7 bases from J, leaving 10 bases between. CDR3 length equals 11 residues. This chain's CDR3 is CAWIDSFEAFF. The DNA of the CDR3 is TGTGCCTGGATTGACAGCTTTGAAGCTTTCTTT.

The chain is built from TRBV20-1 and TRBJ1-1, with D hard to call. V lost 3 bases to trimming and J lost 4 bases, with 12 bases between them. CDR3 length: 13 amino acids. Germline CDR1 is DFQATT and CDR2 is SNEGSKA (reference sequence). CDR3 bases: TGCAGTGCTAGTCCCGGAGGGATCACTGAAGCTTTCTTT. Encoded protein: CSASPGGITEAFF.

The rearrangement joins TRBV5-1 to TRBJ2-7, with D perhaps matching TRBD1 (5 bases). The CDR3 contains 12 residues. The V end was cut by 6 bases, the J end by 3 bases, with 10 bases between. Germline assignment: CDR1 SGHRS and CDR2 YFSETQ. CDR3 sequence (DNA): TGCGCCAGCAAGGCAGGGAACTACGAGCAGTACTTC. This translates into CASKAGNYEQYF.

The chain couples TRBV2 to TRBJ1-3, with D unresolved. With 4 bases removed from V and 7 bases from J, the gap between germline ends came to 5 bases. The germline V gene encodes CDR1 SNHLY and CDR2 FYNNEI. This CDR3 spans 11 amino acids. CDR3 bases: TGTGCCAGCAGTGGCCGGAACACCATATATTTT. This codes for CASSGRNTIYF.